This TCR beta chain was sequenced in a study of early T cells in non-severe SARS-CoV-2 infection. This clonotype was counted ten times or more. Researchers tagged individual cDNA molecules with unique molecular identifiers. TCRdb used MiXCR to reprocess the 5' RACE reads, holding one entry per CDR3 protein. Here the sample spans some 42,000 distinct CDR3 sequences, approximately 6.2% being singletons. Germline CDR1 and CDR2: KGHSH and LQKENI. The ends were cut back, 6 bases at V and 2 bases at J, with 8 bases in the middle. CDR3 length: 12 amino acids. The chain is built from TRBV18 and TRBJ2-7; D is perhaps TRBD1 or TRBD2 (5 bases each). This TCR came from an adult who was a healthcare worker with PCR-confirmed SARS-CoV-2 infection or an uninfected control (not recorded which). The sample was whole blood, taken at baseline. CDR3 amino acids: CASSGDTYEQYF. The CDR3 DNA follows: TGTGCCAGCTCGGGGGATACCTACGAGCAGTACTTC.